This record concerns one TCR beta chain sequence. Its cognate antigen has yet to be identified. One base away there is no much larger clone; base qualities are not given. The data stem from a study of low-dose radiotherapy and immunotherapy resistance in tumors (dated by TCRdb to the early 2020s). Study-level background: In Cohort 1, 0.5 Gy per fraction was delivered every 2 weeks, and a total PTV dose of 6.5 Gy was prescribed. Every two weeks, patients got intravenous cyclophosphamide at 200 mg/m2, given one day ahead of each radiation and immunotherapy administration. The translational analysis covered eight patients: three from the first dose cohort and the first five from the second dose cohort. No randomization into treatment groups was done for the people taking part in the trial. In Cohort 2, 1 Gy per fraction was delivered every two weeks, for a total of 13 Gy over 26 weeks. Patients were given nivolumab as a 240 mg flat dose every two weeks and ipilimumab at 1 mg/kg every six weeks, with both drugs delivered intravenously. Starting on cycle 1 day 1, patients took 300 mg of aspirin by mouth once a day for four cycles.

Instrument used: Illumina HiSeq 2500. First-strand cDNA was synthesized with Superscript III and a set of TRAV- and TRBV-specific primers, covering both TCRalpha and TCRbeta chains. TCRs were amplified with Phusion for 20 PCR cycles, with a constant-region primer paired with the adapter attached to the V primers. The MessageAmp II aRNA Amplification Kit was used to amplify the isolated mRNA, with in vitro transcription run for less than 20 hours at 37 degrees C. mRNA for TCR sequencing was isolated with the Dynabeads mRNA DIRECT Purification Kit. Indexed Illumina adapters were added in a second approximately 27-cycle Phusion PCR, and the resulting products were purified with AMPure XP beads. On the authors' methods: Custom Perl scripts were used to pool TCR sequences that encoded the same protein, to remove out-of-frame sequences, and to calculate the abundance of each clonotype. The analysis excluded TCR sequences that were supported by just one read. Among the metrics used to describe the repertoires were Shannon entropy, Gini index, clonality, richness, and the frequency of TCRs shared between repertoires. The public sequencing data were trimmed at Q25 with fastp and processed into clonotypes with MiXCR by TCRdb, which kept only in-frame beta chains. CDR3 protein sequences are deduplicated, and each keeps its most common genes and DNA. The V and J calls shown here were made by TCRdb, not taken from the authors' results. Here the sample has approximately 84,000 distinct CDR3 sequences; over 15% occur a single time. The ten largest clones take up about 2.5% of the sample.

The meaning of the sample's time point label: before trial treatment. The donors came from RACIN, which was a single-arm phase I dose-escalation trial that paired nivolumab and ipilimumab with aspirin, low-dose cyclophosphamide and low-dose radiotherapy. Patients with advanced, TIL-negative solid tumors were considered eligible. The CDR3 numbers 14 residues from cysteine through phenylalanine. Just the 42-base CDR3 DNA is kept, in frame starting at base 1. The germline V gene gives CDR1 as MNHEY and CDR2 as SVGEGT. V was cut back by 7 bases and J by 1 base, leaving a gap of 13 bases between them. The source was PBMCs, collected before treatment. The receptor chain draws on TRBV6-2 or TRBV6-3 and TRBJ2-5, with no confident D gene call. The clonotype was recovered from a male donor with prostate cancer. The sequence in DNA is TGTGCCAGCATCTTCTCGACGGGCCAAGAGACCCAGTACTTC. This translates into CASIFSTGQETQYF.